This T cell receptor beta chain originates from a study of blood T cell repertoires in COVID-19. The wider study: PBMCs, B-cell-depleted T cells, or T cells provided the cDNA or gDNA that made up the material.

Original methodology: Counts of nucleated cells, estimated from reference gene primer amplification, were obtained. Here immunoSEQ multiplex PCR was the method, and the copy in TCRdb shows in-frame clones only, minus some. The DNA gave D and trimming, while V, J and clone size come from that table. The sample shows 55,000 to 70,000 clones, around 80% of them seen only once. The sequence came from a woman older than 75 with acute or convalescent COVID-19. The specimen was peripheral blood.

CDR3 residues: CASSENNHEQYF. CDR3 nucleotides: TGCGCCAGCAGTGAGAACAACCACGAGCAGTACTTC. The gene calls are TRBV10-2 and TRBJ2-7; D not certain. Trimming left V 2 bases short and J 5 bases short, with 7 bases between. Per germline, CDR1 WSHSY and CDR2 SAAADI. The CDR3 totals 12 residues.